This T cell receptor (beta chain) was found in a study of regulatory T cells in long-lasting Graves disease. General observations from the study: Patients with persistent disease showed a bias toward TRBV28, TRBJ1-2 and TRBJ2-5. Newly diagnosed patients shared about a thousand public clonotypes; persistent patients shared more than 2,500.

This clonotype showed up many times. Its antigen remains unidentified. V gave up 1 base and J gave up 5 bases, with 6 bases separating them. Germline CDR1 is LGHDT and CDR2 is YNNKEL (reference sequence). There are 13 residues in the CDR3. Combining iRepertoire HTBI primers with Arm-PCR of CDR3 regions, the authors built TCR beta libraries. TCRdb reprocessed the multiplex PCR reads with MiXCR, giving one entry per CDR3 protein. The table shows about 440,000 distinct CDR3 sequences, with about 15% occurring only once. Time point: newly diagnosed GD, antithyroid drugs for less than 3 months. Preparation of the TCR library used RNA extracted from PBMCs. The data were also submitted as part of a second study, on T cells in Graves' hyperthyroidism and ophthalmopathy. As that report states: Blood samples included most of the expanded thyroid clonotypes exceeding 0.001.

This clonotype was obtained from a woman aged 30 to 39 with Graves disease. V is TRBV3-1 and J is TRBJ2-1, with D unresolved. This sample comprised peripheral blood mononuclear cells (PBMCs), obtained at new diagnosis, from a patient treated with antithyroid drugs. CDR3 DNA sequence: TGTGCCAGCAGCCAAGCCTACCACAATGAGCAGTTCTTC. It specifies CASSQAYHNEQFF.